These T cell receptor beta chains were read from a single sample in a study of blood T cell repertoires in COVID-19. TCRdb's copy holds only in-frame clones and misses some; the assay was immunoSEQ multiplex PCR. The data hold 200,000 to 300,000 clones, with about 90% observed a single time. Sequencing was performed on PBMCs or T cells enriched from blood (not recorded which). All receptors come from a woman in her twenties or thirties with acute COVID-19. The CDR3 runs from the conserved cysteine through the conserved F or W. A D gene is named only where the DNA matches it firmly. Size tells how often a clone was seen (once, few, many) or the class of an expanded clone, and some rows leave it out.

v_call	j_call	clone_size	d_call	cdr3_nt	cdr3_aa
TRBV5-1	TRBJ1-4	.	.	TGCGCCAGCAGTTCTGTCGGGATGGCAACTAATGAAAAACTGTTTTTT	CASSSVGMATNEKLFF
TRBV10-2	TRBJ2-1	.	TRBD1	TGCGCCAGTCACCCGGACAGGTATGAGCTGACTTACAATGAGCAGTTCTTC	CASHPDRYELTYNEQFF
TRBV27	TRBJ2-5	once	TRBD1	TGTGCCAGCAGCCGTAGTCAGGGGGCTGGGGAGACCCAGTACTTC	CASSRSQGAGETQYF
TRBV6-4	TRBJ2-2	.	.	TGTGCCAGCAGTGCGATTGGCAGCGATACCGGGGAGCTGTTTTTT	CASSAIGSDTGELFF
TRBV3-1/TRBV3-2	TRBJ1-2	.	.	TGTGCCAGCAGCCAAGATGGTTTTTGGGCGGGCTATGGCTACACCTTC	CASSQDGFWAGYGYTF
TRBV2	TRBJ1-5	once	TRBD1	TGTGCCAGCACCAAGGAGGGGCAGGGGGCGTTCGATCAGCCCCAGCATTTT	CASTKEGQGAFDQPQHF
TRBV19	TRBJ1-1	.	TRBD1	TGTGCCAGTAGTATAGGACAGGGGCTGAACACTGAAGCTTTCTTT	CASSIGQGLNTEAFF
TRBV6-5	TRBJ1-2	.	TRBD1	TGTGCCAGCAGCCAGGACAGGGCGAACTATGGCTACACCTTC	CASSQDRANYGYTF
TRBV30	TRBJ2-5	.	TRBD2	TGTGCCTGGAGTACTAGCGGGGCAGCGGCAGAGACCCAGTACTTC	CAWSTSGAAAETQYF
TRBV2	TRBJ1-6	.	.	TGTGCCAGCAGTGGTGGCGACAGGAGCTCCTATAATTCACCCCTCCACTTT	CASSGGDRSSYNSPLHF
TRBV5-1	TRBJ1-6	.	.	TGCGCCAGCAGCCACCCGGGGACTTCTAATTCACCCCTCCACTTT	CASSHPGTSNSPLHF
TRBV5-8	TRBJ1-5	.	.	TGTGCCAGCAGCTGGGGGGGAGGGGCTAGTCAGCCCCAGCATTTT	CASSWGGGASQPQHF
TRBV7-9	TRBJ2-6	.	TRBD1	TGTGCCAGCAGCACCGAGGGACAGGGGGGTTTCGTCCTGACTTTC	CASSTEGQGGFVLTF
TRBV6-5	TRBJ1-4	.	.	TGTGCCAGCAGTTACTCAGGGGGGGCTGGGGAAAAACTGTTTTTT	CASSYSGGAGEKLFF
TRBV14	TRBJ2-1	.	.	TGTGCCAGCAGCCACCGGAGACCTGAGCAGTTCTTC	CASSHRRPEQFF
TRBV30	TRBJ1-2	few	.	TGTGCCTGGAGTGCGGGGTTTCGGAGGGGAGGTGGCTATGGCTACACCTTC	CAWSAGFRRGGGYGYTF